This paragraph covers one T cell receptor (beta chain) sequence. This clonotype came up a few times. Its antigen specificity is not known. The input lacks base qualities; no much larger clone sits a single base away. The data are from a study of early T cells in non-severe SARS-CoV-2 infection (TCRdb year 2021). With regard to the full study: Because TCR sequencing relied on bulk RNA taken from unsorted whole blood, pairing of alpha and beta chains was not possible.

Receptors were amplified or captured by 5' RACE. TCRdb names NextSeq 500 as the instrument used. The TCR library protocol attached unique molecular identifiers to individual cDNA molecules to correct for sequencing error and PCR bias. Both TCR alpha and beta chains were sequenced, and tight co-correlation was observed between alpha and beta sequence abundances in each sample. As for the authors' bioinformatics: Decombinator V4 was used to annotate the V gene, J gene and CDR3 of the TCR sequences. TCRs were defined as expanded if a significant change between any two time points was detected under a Poisson model with p below 0.0001. TCR abundances were normalised to the total number of TCRs sequenced per sample and expressed as counts per million. MAIT TCRs were defined by TRAV1-2 paired with TRAJ12, TRAJ20 or TRAJ33, and iNKT TCRs by TRAV10 paired with TRAJ18. VDJdb, accessed on 1 November 2021, was searched for TCRs annotated for CMV, EBV and SARS-CoV-2, and TCRs annotated for more than one antigen were excluded. The raw public reads went through TCRdb reprocessing: fastp at Q25, MiXCR clone calling, in-frame beta chains kept. All rows with the same CDR3 protein become a single entry with the most common DNA and genes. The V and J calls and clone size are TCRdb's, not the authors'. The sample data list some 91,000 distinct CDR3 sequences, and 15% of these were observed just once. The ten largest account for around 5.1% of the sample.

The study was a case-control design nested within a healthcare worker cohort in London, UK, with weekly nasopharyngeal swab PCR tests and blood sampling. Healthcare workers were recruited between 23 and 31 March 2020, during the week of the UK lockdown, and were followed weekly for up to roughly 15 weeks. On the study overall, not on this receptor specifically: Matching against VDJdb was skewed toward anti-spike CD8 responses, likely underestimated virus-specific expansions, and missed private and CD4 specificities.

V sheds 3 bases and J sheds 12 bases, leaving 9 bases between their ends. Spanning cysteine to phenylalanine, the CDR3 consists of 11 amino acids. Only CDR3 DNA remains: 33 bases, in frame from the first base. Based on the germline V gene, the CDR1 and CDR2 sequences are SGHTA and FQGNSA. This receptor chain uses TRBV7-2 and TRBJ2-1, with the D segment identity uncertain. Sequenced: whole blood. The origin of this receptor is an adult who was a healthcare worker with PCR-confirmed SARS-CoV-2 infection or an uninfected control (not recorded which). The CDR3 in this case is CASSFSLGQFF. The base sequence is TGTGCCAGCAGCTTTAGCTTGGGGCAGTTCTTC.